This is a list of T cell receptor beta chains from one sample in a study of T cell responses to AZD1222 COVID-19 vaccine. The assay was immunoSEQ multiplex PCR, and TCRdb's table has in-frame clones only and misses some. The sample has some 79,000 clones; over 70% are singletons. Sequencing was performed on peripheral blood, taken 28 days after the second AZD1222 dose. The receptors were sampled from an adult who received the AZD1222 COVID-19 vaccine. CDR3s include the opening cysteine and the closing phenylalanine or tryptophan. A D gene is named only where the DNA matches it firmly. Part of the rows lack a size; the others show once, few, many or a class for expanded clones.

v_gene	j_gene	d_gene	abundance	CDR3nt	CDR3aa
TRBV15	TRBJ2-1	TRBD2	.	TGTGCCTTCCTAGCGGGACAAACCGGAACCTACAATGAGCAGTTCTTC	CAFLAGQTGTYNEQFF
TRBV9	TRBJ2-7	TRBD1	.	TGTGCCAGCAGCGGGGACAGCTACGAGCAGTACTTC	CASSGDSYEQYF
TRBV24-1	TRBJ1-2	TRBD1	once	TGTGCCACCAGTGATCATACAGGGGGTGACTATGGCTACACCTTC	CATSDHTGGDYGYTF
TRBV28	TRBJ1-6	TRBD1	.	TGTGCCAGCAGTACAAGACAGGGATACAATTCACCCCTCCACTTT	CASSTRQGYNSPLHF
TRBV3-1/TRBV3-2	TRBJ1-1	.	.	TGTGCCAGCAGCGAAAGAAGTGGGACCGAAGCTTTCTTT	CASSERSGTEAFF
TRBV2	TRBJ2-3	TRBD2	.	TGTGCCAGCAAAAGGACTAGCGGGAGTAGCACAGATACGCAGTATTTT	CASKRTSGSSTDTQYF
TRBV6-5	TRBJ2-1	TRBD2	.	TGTGCCAGCAGTATCGGACTAGCGGGAGGGTTTGAGCAGTTCTTC	CASSIGLAGGFEQFF
TRBV20-1	TRBJ2-5	TRBD1	medium-sized	TGCAGTGCTAATGACAGGGGGCGAGAGACCCAGTACTTC	CSANDRGRETQYF
TRBV2	TRBJ1-2	.	.	TGTGCCAGCAACAGGGACGACTATGGCTACACCTTC	CASNRDDYGYTF
TRBV13	TRBJ2-2	TRBD1	.	TGTGCCAGCAGCTTAGGTTTCGGGACAGGGACCCCTGGCACCGGGGAGCTGTTTTTT	CASSLGFGTGTPGTGELFF
TRBV28	TRBJ2-7	TRBD1	.	TGTGCCAGCAGTTCCATGGGACAGGGGGCTGGATACGAGCAGTACTTC	CASSSMGQGAGYEQYF
TRBV18	TRBJ2-6	.	once	TGTGCCAGCTCCTCCCAAGGAACTGGGGCCAACGTCCTGACTTTC	CASSSQGTGANVLTF
TRBV5-4	TRBJ1-1	.	few	TGTGCCAGCAGACTCGGGGGGGTAAACACTGAAGCTTTCTTT	CASRLGGVNTEAFF
TRBV5-1	TRBJ1-2	.	.	TGCGCCAGCATTTTAACTCCCGGGACTAGGGACTATGGCTACACCTTC	CASILTPGTRDYGYTF
TRBV7-6	TRBJ2-1	.	.	TGTGCCAGCAGCTTAACTGAGGGGACCTTCTACAATGAGCAGTTCTTC	CASSLTEGTFYNEQFF
TRBV5-6	TRBJ2-5	TRBD1	.	TGTGCCAGCAGCTCTGGACAGGGAGAGACCCAGTACTTC	CASSSGQGETQYF
TRBV25-1	TRBJ1-1	.	.	TGTGCCAGCAGGACCGCAGGGAGAACTGAAGCTTTCTTT	CASRTAGRTEAFF